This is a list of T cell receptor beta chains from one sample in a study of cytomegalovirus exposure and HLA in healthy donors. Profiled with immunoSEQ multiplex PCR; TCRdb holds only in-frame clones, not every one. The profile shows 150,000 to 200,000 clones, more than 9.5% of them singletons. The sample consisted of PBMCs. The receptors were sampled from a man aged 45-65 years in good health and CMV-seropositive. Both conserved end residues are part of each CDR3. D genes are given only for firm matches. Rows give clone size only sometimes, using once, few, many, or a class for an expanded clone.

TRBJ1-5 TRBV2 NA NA TGTGCCAGCACGGCGGGGAGGCAGCCCCAGCATTTT CASTAGRQPQHF
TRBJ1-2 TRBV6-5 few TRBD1 TGTGCCAGCAGTTACGACGGGACAGCCTATGGCTACACCTTC CASSYDGTAYGYTF
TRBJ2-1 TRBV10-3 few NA TGTGCCATCAGCCGCTACAATGAGCAGTTCTTC CAISRYNEQFF
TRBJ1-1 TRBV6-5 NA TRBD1 TGTGCCAGCACCCAGGACAGGCTGAACACTGAAGCTTTCTTT CASTQDRLNTEAFF
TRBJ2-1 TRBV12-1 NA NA TGTGCCAGCAGCTTTGTCAGTGAGCAGTTCTTC CASSFVSEQFF
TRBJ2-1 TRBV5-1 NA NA TGCGCCAGCAGCTCGCAGCCGGGGACCTACAATGAGCAGTTCTTC CASSSQPGTYNEQFF
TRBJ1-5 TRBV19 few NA TGTGCCAGTAGTACGAGAGGAGGGGTTGGGGGCAATCAGCCCCAGCATTTT CASSTRGGVGGNQPQHF
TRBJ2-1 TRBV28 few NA TGTGCCAGCAGATCCGGGGGTTCCTACAATGAGCAGTTCTTC CASRSGGSYNEQFF
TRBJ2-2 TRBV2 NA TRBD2 TGTGCCAGAGACGGGGGGGCGAACACCGGGGAGCTGTTTTTT CARDGGANTGELFF
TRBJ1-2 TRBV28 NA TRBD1 TGTGCCAGCAGTTTATGGGGACAGGGAAACTCTGGCTACACCTTC CASSLWGQGNSGYTF
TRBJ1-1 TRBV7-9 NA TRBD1 TGTGCCAGCAGCTTAAAGGGGACAGGGGGGGACACTGAAGCTTTCTTT CASSLKGTGGDTEAFF
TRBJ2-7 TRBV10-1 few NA TGCGCCAGCAGTGAGGTCCCCGAGGACGAGCAGTACTTC CASSEVPEDEQYF
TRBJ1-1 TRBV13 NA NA TGTGCCAGCAGCTTAGGCCGAGGGCTCAGGACTGAAGCTTTCTTT CASSLGRGLRTEAFF
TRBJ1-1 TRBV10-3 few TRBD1 TGTGCCACCCGACAGGGGGGCACTGAAGCTTTCTTT CATRQGGTEAFF
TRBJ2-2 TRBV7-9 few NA TGTGCCAGCAGCTTAGTAGGGACACCCAAAACCGGGGAGCTGTTTTTT CASSLVGTPKTGELFF
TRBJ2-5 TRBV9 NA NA TGTGCCAGCAGCGTGTCTAAGCGACGAGAGACCCAGTACTTC CASSVSKRRETQYF
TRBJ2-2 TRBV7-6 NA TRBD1 TGTGCCAGCAGCTCGATCTATGGACAGGGGGCGAACACCGGGGAGCTGTTTTTT CASSSIYGQGANTGELFF
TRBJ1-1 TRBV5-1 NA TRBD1 TGCGCCAGCAGCTTCCTAGGCAGGGGGCTGGATACTGAAGCTTTCTTT CASSFLGRGLDTEAFF
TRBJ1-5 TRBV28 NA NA TGTGCCAGCAGTCGCGGTGGTGTCGGGGAAAATCAGCCCCAGCATTTT CASSRGGVGENQPQHF
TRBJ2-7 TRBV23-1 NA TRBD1 TGCGCCAGCACCTACAGGGGGACCTACGAGCAGTACTTC CASTYRGTYEQYF
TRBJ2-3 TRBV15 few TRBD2 TGTGCCACCAGCAGAGATAAGCGGGGGGGCAGCACAGATACGCAGTATTTT CATSRDKRGGSTDTQYF
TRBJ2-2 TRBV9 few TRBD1 TGTGCCAGCAGCCTAACGACAGGGGGCACGGGGGAGCTGTTTTTT CASSLTTGGTGELFF
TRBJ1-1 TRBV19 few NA TGTGCCAGTAGTATTGGCGGGGTCACTGAAGCTTTCTTT CASSIGGVTEAFF
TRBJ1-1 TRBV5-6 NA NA TGTGCCAGCAGCTTGAGACAGATCAACACTGAAGCTTTCTTT CASSLRQINTEAFF
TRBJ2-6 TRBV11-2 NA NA TGTGCCAGCAGCCAGGACAGCTCTGGGGCCAACGTCCTGACTTTC CASSQDSSGANVLTF
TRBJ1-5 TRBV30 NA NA TGTGCCTGGAGTGGGGGGCAGAGCAATCAGCCCCAGCATTTT CAWSGGQSNQPQHF
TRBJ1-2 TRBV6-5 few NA TGTGCCAGCAGTCAATCCCGGGGGTCTCGTGGCTACACCTTC CASSQSRGSRGYTF
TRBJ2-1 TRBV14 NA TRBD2 TGTGCCAGCAGCCAAGATGGGGGAGGGCTCGTGGGCTCCTACAATGAGCAGTTCTTC CASSQDGGGLVGSYNEQFF
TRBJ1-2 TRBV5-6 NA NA TGTGCCAGCAGCTTGGGCGGTCCAGGGGTGCTTGGCTACACCTTC CASSLGGPGVLGYTF
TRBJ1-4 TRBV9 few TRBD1 TGTGCCAGCAGCCCCGGGACAGGGCATGAAAAACTGTTTTTT CASSPGTGHEKLFF
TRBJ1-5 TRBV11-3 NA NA TGTGCCAGCAGCTTATCGGGGTCTAGCAATCAGCCCCAGCATTTT CASSLSGSSNQPQHF
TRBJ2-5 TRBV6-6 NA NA TGTGCCAGCAGTTACTCGAGTAGAAGGGGTGGGGAGACCCAGTACTTC CASSYSSRRGGETQYF
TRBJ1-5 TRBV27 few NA TGTGCCAGCAGTTTTCGCGGGAAAGGATTAGGTCAGCCCCAGCATTTT CASSFRGKGLGQPQHF
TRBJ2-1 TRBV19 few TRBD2 TGTGCCAGTCGGACGGGGGGATACAATGAGCAGTTCTTC CASRTGGYNEQFF
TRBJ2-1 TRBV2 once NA TGTGCCAGCAACAAGGGGATTTGGGCCAATGAGCAGTTCTTC CASNKGIWANEQFF
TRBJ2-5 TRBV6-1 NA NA TGTGCCAGCAGTGAAGGAGCGCAGTACTTC CASSEGAQYF
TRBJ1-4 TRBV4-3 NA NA TGCGCCAGCAGCCAAGGGCCGAATGAAAAACTGTTTTTT CASSQGPNEKLFF
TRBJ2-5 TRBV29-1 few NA TGCAGCGTTCGGCGGGGGCTCGAAGAGACCCAGTACTTC CSVRRGLEETQYF
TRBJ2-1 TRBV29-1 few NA TGCAGCGTTACTCCCGAGCAGTTCTTC CSVTPEQFF
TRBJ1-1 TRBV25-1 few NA TGTGCCAGCAAGGTCGGGGGGATGAACACTGAAGCTTTCTTT CASKVGGMNTEAFF
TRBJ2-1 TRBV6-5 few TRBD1 TGTGCCAGCAGACCCCGACAGGGCCAGCAGTTCTTC CASRPRQGQQFF
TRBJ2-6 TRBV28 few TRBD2 TGTGCCAGCAGCATTCCGGGACTAGCTCCTGCCGCTGGGGCCAACGTCCTGACTTTC CASSIPGLAPAAGANVLTF
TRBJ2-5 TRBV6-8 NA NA TGTGCCAGCAGTTACTCGCTCTCGGACATTGAAGAGACCCAGTACTTC CASSYSLSDIEETQYF
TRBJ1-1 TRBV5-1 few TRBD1 TGCGCCAGCAGTTATCAGACAGGGGGCAACACTGAAGCTTTCTTT CASSYQTGGNTEAFF
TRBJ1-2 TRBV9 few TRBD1 TGTGCCAGCAGCGTTGACAGGGGGCCACCCTATGGCTACACCTTC CASSVDRGPPYGYTF
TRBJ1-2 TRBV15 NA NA TGTGCCACCAGCAGAGGGGGCCAGGAGCTCTATGGCTATACCTTC CATSRGGQELYGYTF